A single count supports the clone carrying this T cell receptor (beta chain). These data originate in a study of OX40 agonist ivuxolimab in advanced cancers. Looked up from germline, CDR1 is MDHEN and CDR2 is SYDVKM. The CDR3 is 12 residues long. Trimming stripped 6 bases from V and 4 bases from J, with 10 bases between. Only in-frame clones appear in the TCRdb table, and some are missing; sequencing was by immunoSEQ multiplex PCR. The sample yields about 79,000 clones, approximately 92% seen once. The V and J genes are TRBV28 and TRBJ2-7; D perhaps matches TRBD1 (6 bases). The receptor was isolated from an adult with an advanced solid tumor such as melanoma, head and neck, liver or kidney cancer. Specimen: CD4+ or CD8+ T cells sorted from blood, collected in a trial of the OX40 agonist ivuxolimab. The CDR3 region has the DNA TGTGCCAGCAGACTACAGGGATACGAGCAGTACTTC. It specifies CASRLQGYEQYF.